A single sample gave rise to the 10 T cell receptor beta chains below, sequenced in a study of blood T cell repertoires in COVID-19. TCRdb keeps only in-frame clones here, not all; method: immunoSEQ multiplex PCR. The sample consists of roughly 170,000 clones, almost 80% of them appearing once. The material sequenced was peripheral blood. The receptors originated from a woman aged 65 to 85 with acute or convalescent COVID-19.

This clone was recorded only once. The CDR3 nucleotides read TGTGCCAGCAGTCAAAAGGGGGAGGGAGGAGAGACCCAGTACTTC. The encoded protein is CASSQKGEGGETQYF. The rearrangement uses TRBV5-4 and TRBJ2-5, with D possibly being TRBD2 (7 bases). Germline V gives CDR1 SGHNT, CDR2 YYREEE (reference sequence). This CDR3 has 15 residues. Trimming took 5 bases from V and 4 from J, leaving 18 bases between them.

This chain joins TRBV5-1 and TRBJ2-3, with 8 bases that match TRBD2. Germline CDR1 SGHRS, CDR2 YFSETQ. J lost 4 bases, V lost 1 base, and 8 bases had no gene match. The CDR3 spans 16 residues. The CDR3 loop is CASSLLSGSAADTQYF. The CDR3 bases are TGCGCCAGCAGCTTGTTAAGCGGGAGTGCCGCAGATACGCAGTATTTT.

This clone was found once. V gene TRBV12-3 or TRBV12-4 combines with J gene TRBJ2-7; tentative D call: TRBD2 (5 bases). This CDR3 comprises 13 residues. The V end was cut by 3 bases, the J end by 2 bases, with 8 bases between. CDR3: CASSFGRAYEQYF. CDR3 in DNA: TGTGCCAGCAGTTTTGGGCGGGCCTACGAGCAGTACTTC.

This clone was seen just once. The gene calls are TRBV7-8 and TRBJ2-1; D is unclear. The V and J ends lost 5 bases and 3 bases respectively, with 17 bases between them. Per germline, CDR1 SGHVS and CDR2 FQNEAQ. The CDR3 has 16 residues. CDR3 DNA: TGTGCCAGCAGCCGTCGACCGGGTTCTGGCTACAATGAGCAGTTCTTC. Protein product: CASSRRPGSGYNEQFF.

This chain connects TRBV24-1 to TRBJ2-1, with 9 bases identical to TRBD2. Germline CDR1 and CDR2: KGHDR and SFDVKD. Trimming took 4 bases from V and 10 from J; bases not matched to a gene: 13. This CDR3 has 16 residues. In DNA, the CDR3 is TGTGCCACCAGTGACTGGGCGGGAGGGCCGACCAGGGAGCAGTTCTTC. It specifies CATSDWAGGPTREQFF.

The chain has TRBV12-5 and TRBJ2-5; 7 nucleotides match TRBD1. The V segment lost 7 bases and the J segment 1 base; nucleotides outside the gene matches: 3. Germline loops: CDR1 LGHNT, CDR2 FRNRAP. This CDR3 has 13 amino acids. This CDR3 is CASAAGGQETQYF. The CDR3 bases are TGTGCTAGTGCGGCAGGGGGCCAAGAGACCCAGTACTTC.

The J gene is TRBJ2-7, the V gene TRBV5-6; D call uncertain. Germline CDR1 is SGHDT and CDR2 is YYEEEE. This CDR3 region has 12 residues. V shed 1 base and J shed 5 bases, with 7 bases lying between them. CDR3 residues: CASSLTEHEQYF. CDR3 bases: TGTGCCAGCAGCTTGACGGAGCACGAGCAGTACTTC.

The chain is built from TRBV25-1 and TRBJ2-2, with 8 bases aligning to TRBD1. Germline V gene data show CDR1 as MGHDK and CDR2 as SYGVNS. J gave up 5 bases and V 1 base, and 12 bases lay outside the gene matches. The CDR3 is 18 residues long. CDR3 nucleotide sequence: TGTGCCAGCAGTGAATCTCAGGGGGCTAAAGGTTGGACCGGGGAGCTGTTTTTT. It codes for CASSESQGAKGWTGELFF. The whole variable domain, remainder taken from reference TRBV25-1 and TRBJ2-2, is EADIYQTPRYLVIGTGKKITLECSQTMGHDKMYWYQQDPGMELHLIHYSYGVNSTEKGDLSSESTVSRIRTEHFPLTLESARPSHTSQYLCASSESQGAKGWTGELFFGEGSRLTVL.

This chain uses TRBV5-8 with TRBJ2-2; 7 nucleotides agree with TRBD2. This CDR3 is built from 16 residues. Germline assignment: CDR1 SGHTS and CDR2 YDEGEE. V was clipped by 2 bases and J by 1 base; unmatched bases: 5. DNA of the CDR3: TGTGCCAGCAGCTTAGGCCTAGCGGAGAACACCGGGGAGCTGTTTTTT. Translated, it gives CASSLGLAENTGELFF.

The chain joins TRBV5-6 to TRBJ2-3, with D perhaps matching TRBD1 (6 bases). The CDR3 covers 15 residues. The V end was cut by 5 bases, the J end by 3 bases, with 16 bases between. Per the germline V gene, CDR1 is SGHDT and CDR2 is YYEEEE. CDR3 bases: TGTGCCAGCAGATCCTATGGTAGGGGGACAGATACGCAGTATTTT. Residues: CASRSYGRGTDTQYF.